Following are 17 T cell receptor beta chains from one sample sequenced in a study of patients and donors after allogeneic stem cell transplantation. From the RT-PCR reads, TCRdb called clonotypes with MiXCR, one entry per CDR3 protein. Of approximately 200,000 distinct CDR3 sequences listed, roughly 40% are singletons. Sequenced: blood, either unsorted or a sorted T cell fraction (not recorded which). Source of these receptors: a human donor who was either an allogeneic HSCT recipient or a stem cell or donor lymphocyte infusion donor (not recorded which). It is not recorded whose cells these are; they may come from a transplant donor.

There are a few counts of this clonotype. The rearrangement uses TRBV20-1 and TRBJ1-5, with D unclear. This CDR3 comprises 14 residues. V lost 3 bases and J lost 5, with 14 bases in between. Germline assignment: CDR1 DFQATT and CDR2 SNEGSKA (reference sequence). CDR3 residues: CSASIPGAYQPQHF. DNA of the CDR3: TGCAGTGCTAGTATCCCAGGCGCGTATCAGCCCCAGCATTTT.

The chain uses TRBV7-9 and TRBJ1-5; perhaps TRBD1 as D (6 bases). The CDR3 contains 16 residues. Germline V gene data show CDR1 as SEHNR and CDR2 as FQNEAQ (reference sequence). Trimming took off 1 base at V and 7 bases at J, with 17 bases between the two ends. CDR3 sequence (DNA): TGTGCCAGCAGCTTAGAGTCGGGGGCGTTAATCCAGCCCCAGCATTTT. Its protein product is CASSLESGALIQPQHF.

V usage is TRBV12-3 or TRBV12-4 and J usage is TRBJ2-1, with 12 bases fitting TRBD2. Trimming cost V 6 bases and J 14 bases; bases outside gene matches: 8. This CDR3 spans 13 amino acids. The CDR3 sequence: CASSWTSGDLEFF. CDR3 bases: TGTGCCAGCAGCTGGACTAGCGGGGACCTAGAGTTCTTC.

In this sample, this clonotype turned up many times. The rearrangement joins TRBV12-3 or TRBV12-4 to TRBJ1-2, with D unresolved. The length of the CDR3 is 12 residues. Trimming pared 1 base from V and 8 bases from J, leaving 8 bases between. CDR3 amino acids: CASSLDVHGYTF. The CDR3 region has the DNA TGTGCCAGCAGTTTAGATGTGCACGGCTACACCTTC.

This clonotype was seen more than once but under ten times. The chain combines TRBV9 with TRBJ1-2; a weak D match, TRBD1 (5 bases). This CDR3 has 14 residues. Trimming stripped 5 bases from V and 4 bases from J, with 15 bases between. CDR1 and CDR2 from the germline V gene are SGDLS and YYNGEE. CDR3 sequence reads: CASRPGGAGYGYTF. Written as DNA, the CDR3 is TGTGCCAGCAGGCCAGGAGGGGCTGGCTATGGCTACACCTTC.

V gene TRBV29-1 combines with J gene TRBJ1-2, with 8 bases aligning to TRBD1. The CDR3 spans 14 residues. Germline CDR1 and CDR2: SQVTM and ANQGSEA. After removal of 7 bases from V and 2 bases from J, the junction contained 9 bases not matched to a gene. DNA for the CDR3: TGCAGCGCCAGGACAGGGAGGGACAACTATGGCTACACCTTC. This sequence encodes CSARTGRDNYGYTF.

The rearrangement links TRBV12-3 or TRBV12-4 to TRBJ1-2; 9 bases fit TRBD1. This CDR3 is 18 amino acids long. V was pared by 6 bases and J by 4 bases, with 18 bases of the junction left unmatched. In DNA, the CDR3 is TGTGCCAGCAGGGGGAACCGGGGACAGGGTAAACACGGCTATGGCTACACCTTC. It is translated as CASRGNRGQGKHGYGYTF.

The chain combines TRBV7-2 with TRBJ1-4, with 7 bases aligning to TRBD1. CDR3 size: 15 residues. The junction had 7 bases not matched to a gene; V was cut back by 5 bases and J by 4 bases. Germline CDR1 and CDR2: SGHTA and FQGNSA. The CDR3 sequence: CASSETGQFNEKLFF. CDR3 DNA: TGTGCCAGCAGCGAGACGGGACAGTTTAATGAAAAACTGTTTTTT.

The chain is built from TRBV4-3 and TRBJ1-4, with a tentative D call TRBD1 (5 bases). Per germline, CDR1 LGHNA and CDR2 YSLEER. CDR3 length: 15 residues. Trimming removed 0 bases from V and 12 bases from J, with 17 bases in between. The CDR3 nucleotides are TGCGCCAGCAGCCAAGATCGGGACCCATCGGGGGAACTGTTTTTT. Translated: CASSQDRDPSGELFF.

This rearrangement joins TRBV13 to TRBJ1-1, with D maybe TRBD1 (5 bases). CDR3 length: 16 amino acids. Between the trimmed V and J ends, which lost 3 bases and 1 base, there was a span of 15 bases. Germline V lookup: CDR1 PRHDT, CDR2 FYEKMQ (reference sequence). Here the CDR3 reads CASSLGRSTPNTEAFF. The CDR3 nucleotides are TGTGCCAGCAGCTTGGGGCGAAGCACCCCGAACACTGAAGCTTTCTTT.

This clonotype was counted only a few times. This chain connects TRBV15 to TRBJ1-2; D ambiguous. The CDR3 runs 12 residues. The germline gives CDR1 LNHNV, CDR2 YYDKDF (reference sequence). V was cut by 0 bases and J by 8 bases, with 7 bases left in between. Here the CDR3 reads CATSRDLIGYTF. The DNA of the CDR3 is TGTGCCACCAGCAGAGACCTGATCGGCTACACCTTC.

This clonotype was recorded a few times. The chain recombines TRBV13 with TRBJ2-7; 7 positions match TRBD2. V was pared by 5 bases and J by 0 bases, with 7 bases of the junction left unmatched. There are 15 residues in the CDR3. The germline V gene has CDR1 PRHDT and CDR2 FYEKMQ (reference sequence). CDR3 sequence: CASSPQTSSSYEQYF. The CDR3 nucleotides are TGTGCCAGCAGCCCACAGACTAGCAGCTCCTACGAGCAGTACTTC.

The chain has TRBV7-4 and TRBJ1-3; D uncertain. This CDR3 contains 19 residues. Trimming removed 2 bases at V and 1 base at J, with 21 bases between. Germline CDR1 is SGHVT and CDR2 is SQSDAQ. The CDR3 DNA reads TGTGCCAGCAGCTTACTCGCGGTCCCCCCAGGCCATTCTGGAAACACCATATATTTT. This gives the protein CASSLLAVPPGHSGNTIYF.

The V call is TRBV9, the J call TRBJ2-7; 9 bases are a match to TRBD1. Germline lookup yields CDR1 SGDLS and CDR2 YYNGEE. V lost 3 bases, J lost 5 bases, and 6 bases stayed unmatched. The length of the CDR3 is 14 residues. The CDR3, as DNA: TGTGCCAGCAGCGCACAGGGGGCTGTAAACGAGCAGTACTTC. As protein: CASSAQGAVNEQYF.

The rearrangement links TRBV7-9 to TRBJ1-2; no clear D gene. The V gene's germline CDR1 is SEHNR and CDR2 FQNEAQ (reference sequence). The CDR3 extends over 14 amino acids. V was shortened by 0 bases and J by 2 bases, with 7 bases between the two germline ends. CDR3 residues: CASSLAAENYGYTF. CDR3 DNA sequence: TGTGCCAGCAGCTTAGCGGCCGAGAACTATGGCTACACCTTC.

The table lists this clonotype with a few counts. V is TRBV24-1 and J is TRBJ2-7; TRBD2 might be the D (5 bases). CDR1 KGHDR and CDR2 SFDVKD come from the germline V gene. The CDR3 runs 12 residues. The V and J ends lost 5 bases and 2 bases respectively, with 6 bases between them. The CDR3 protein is CATSAGTYEQYF. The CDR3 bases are TGTGCCACCAGTGCCGGGACCTACGAGCAGTACTTC.

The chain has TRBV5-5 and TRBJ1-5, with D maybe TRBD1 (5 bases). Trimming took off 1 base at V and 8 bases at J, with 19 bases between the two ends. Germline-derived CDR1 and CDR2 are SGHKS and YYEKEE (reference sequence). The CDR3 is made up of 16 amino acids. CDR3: CASSLFYRPGREPQHF. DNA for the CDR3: TGTGCCAGCAGCTTGTTTTATCGGCCAGGGCGGGAGCCCCAGCATTTT.